Presented here are 18 T cell receptor beta chains from one specimen sequenced in a study of cytomegalovirus exposure and HLA in healthy donors. The PCR contained 60 Vbeta and 13 Jbeta primers. Using immunoSEQ multiplex PCR, the repertoire was profiled, and TCRdb retains in-frame clones only, with some absent. This table holds some 110,000 clones, about 86% found once. Sample: PBMCs. The origin of the receptors is a woman aged 25-40 years in good health and CMV-seronegative.

The chain employs TRBV7-2 and TRBJ1-5; tentative D call: TRBD1 (5 bases). This CDR3 is built from 14 residues. The germline CDR1 and CDR2 sequences are SGHTA and FQGNSA. Trimming removed 5 bases from V and 0 bases from J, with 8 bases in between. The CDR3 coding sequence is TGTGCCAGCAGCAGGGACTATAGCAATCAGCCCCAGCATTTT. Translated, it gives CASSRDYSNQPQHF.

The rearrangement joins TRBV28 to TRBJ1-5; D perhaps matches TRBD1 (6 bases). CDR1 and CDR2 (germline): MDHEN, SYDVKM. V was clipped by 2 bases and J by 5 bases, with 16 bases between them. CDR3 size: 16 residues. The CDR3 here is CASSLRPDRNYQPQHF. The DNA of the CDR3 is TGTGCCAGCAGTTTAAGACCAGACAGGAACTATCAGCCCCAGCATTTT.

V usage is TRBV9 and J usage is TRBJ2-1, with 10 bases that match TRBD2. The germline CDR1 and CDR2 sequences are SGDLS and YYNGEE. Unmatched junction bases numbered 9, after V lost 4 bases and J lost 8 bases. This CDR3 region has 15 residues. The CDR3 region is CASSRTSGLRDEQFF. In nucleotides, the CDR3 is TGTGCCAGCAGCCGGACTAGCGGTCTGAGGGATGAGCAGTTCTTC.

The rearrangement links TRBV5-6 to TRBJ2-5; possibly TRBD2 for D (6 bases). Between the trimmed V and J ends, which lost 6 bases and 5 bases, there was a span of 17 bases. Germline CDR1 SGHDT, CDR2 YYEEEE. CDR3 length: 14 amino acids. The DNA of the CDR3 is TGTGCCAGCACGGTGGGAGGCGGATTGGAGACCCAGTACTTC. Amino acid sequence: CASTVGGGLETQYF.

The chain carries TRBV11-2 and TRBJ2-5; D is unclear. The end of the DNA is better explained by TRBJ2-7, so the J call may be wrong. From germline, CDR1 is SGHAT and CDR2 FQNNGV. CDR3 length equals 13 residues. Here the CDR3 reads CASSSTVIYEQYF. DNA for the CDR3: TGTGCCAGCAGCTCTACGGTCATCTACGAGCAGTACTTC.

This chain connects TRBV27 to TRBJ1-2, with TRBD1 matching 9 bases. After removal of 7 bases from V and 6 bases from J, the junction contained 6 bases not matched to a gene. Germline CDR1 MNHEY, CDR2 SMNVEV (reference sequence). This CDR3 spans 13 amino acids. CDR3 amino acids: CASTTGGANGYTF. The CDR3 DNA reads TGTGCCAGCACTACAGGGGGCGCCAATGGCTACACCTTC.

The chain joins TRBV5-1 to TRBJ2-5; possible D gene TRBD2, 6 bases. The CDR3 contains 15 residues. Germline CDR1 reads SGHRS; CDR2 reads YFSETQ. Trimming cost V 4 bases and J 1 base, with 14 bases left between them. CDR3 in amino acids: CASSGGGFGQETQYF. The CDR3 DNA reads TGCGCCAGCAGCGGCGGAGGGTTTGGCCAAGAGACCCAGTACTTC.

This sequence joins TRBV7-9 and TRBJ2-5; 8 bases match TRBD2. This CDR3 comprises 15 residues. The germline CDR1 and CDR2 sequences are SEHNR and FQNEAQ (reference sequence). The V and J ends lost 5 bases and 2 bases, in that order; junction bases with no gene match: 7. CDR3 residues: CASSAIVAGQETQYF. The CDR3 DNA reads TGTGCCAGCAGCGCCATCGTAGCGGGACAAGAGACCCAGTACTTC.

The rearrangement links TRBV5-1 to TRBJ2-3; a weak D match, TRBD2 (5 bases). Germline V gene lookup returns CDR1 SGHRS and CDR2 YFSETQ. Trimming pared 4 bases from V and 1 base from J, leaving 16 bases between. CDR3 length: 16 amino acids. The CDR3 here is CASSPGLLGRTDTQYF. The DNA for the CDR3 is TGCGCCAGCAGCCCTGGACTCTTGGGCCGCACAGATACGCAGTATTTT. The whole variable domain, filled in from reference TRBV5-1 and TRBJ2-3, reads KAGVTQTPRYLIKTRGQQVTLSCSPISGHRSVSWYQQTPGQGLQFLFEYFSETQRNKGNFPGRFSGRQFSNSRSEMNVSTLELGDSALYLCASSPGLLGRTDTQYFGPGTRLTVL.

Only a few counts were recorded for this clone. The CDR3, as DNA: TGTGCCAGCAGCTACGGGAGCTCCTACAATGAGCAGTTCTTC. Translating it yields CASSYGSSYNEQFF. This chain connects TRBV7-9 to TRBJ2-1, with D maybe TRBD2 (6 bases). The V gene lost 4 bases and the J gene lost 0 bases, with 7 bases spanning the gap. This CDR3 region has 14 residues. Germline values: CDR1 SEHNR, CDR2 FQNEAQ (reference sequence).

The J gene is TRBJ2-6, the V gene TRBV9, with a possible D match to TRBD2 (5 bases). CDR1 is SGDLS and CDR2 is YYNGEE in the germline V gene. Trimming shortened V by 6 bases and J by 0 bases, and 7 bases separated the two germline ends. The CDR3 consists of 14 residues. CDR3 DNA sequence: TGTGCCAGCACGAGCGGCTCTGGGGCCAACGTCCTGACTTTC. Translated, it gives CASTSGSGANVLTF.

The chain joins TRBV5-1 to TRBJ2-3; TRBD2 agrees at 9 bases. CDR1 is SGHRS, CDR2 YFSETQ, per germline. The CDR3 length is 16 residues. With 4 bases clipped from V and 4 bases from J, the junction kept 10 bases outside the gene matches. The chain's CDR3 is CASSLSGRGRADTQYF. The CDR3 DNA reads TGCGCCAGCAGCCTTAGCGGGAGAGGGCGGGCAGATACGCAGTATTTT.

CDR3 nucleotide sequence: TGTGCCTGGCAGCGGGGTCCCTACGAGCAGTACTTC. This translates into CAWQRGPYEQYF. This chain uses TRBV30 with TRBJ2-5; 7 nucleotides line up with TRBD2. TRBJ2-7 explains the end of the DNA better; the J call may be wrong. The V gene's germline CDR1 is GTSNPN and CDR2 SVGIG (reference sequence). CDR3 length equals 12 residues.

The rearrangement uses TRBV7-2 and TRBJ2-3; no definite D call. The CDR3 consists of 13 residues. Trimming left V 6 bases short and J 3 bases short, with 10 bases between. Looked up from germline, CDR1 is SGHTA and CDR2 is FQGNSA. CDR3 loop: CASSSRRTDTQYF. The CDR3 DNA sequence: TGTGCCAGCAGTTCGAGGCGAACAGATACGCAGTATTTT.

This chain joins TRBV4-2 and TRBJ2-3; TRBD2 aligns across 8 bases. The germline V gene encodes CDR1 LGHNA and CDR2 YNFKEQ. There are 17 residues in the CDR3. V trimming: 3 bases; J trimming: 0 bases; junction bases outside the gene matches: 8. The CDR3 nucleotides read TGTGCCAGCAGCCAGGGCGAGCGGGAGATTAGCACAGATACGCAGTATTTT. Its protein is CASSQGEREISTDTQYF.

V is TRBV5-1 and J is TRBJ2-5; 7 bases match TRBD1. After removal of 6 bases from V and 12 bases from J, the junction contained 17 bases not matched to a gene. The CDR3 is 14 residues long. The germline V gene has CDR1 SGHRS and CDR2 YFSETQ. In nucleotides, the CDR3 is TGCGCCAGCACCGGTTGGGCCGAAGGGGGACAGAAGTACTTC. Translated, it gives CASTGWAEGGQKYF. The full variable domain, completed using reference TRBV5-1 and TRBJ2-5, is KAGVTQTPRYLIKTRGQQVTLSCSPISGHRSVSWYQQTPGQGLQFLFEYFSETQRNKGNFPGRFSGRQFSNSRSEMNVSTLELGDSALYLCASTGWAEGGQKYFGPGTRLLVL.

V gene TRBV5-1 combines with J gene TRBJ2-1, with 11 positions matching TRBD2. The CDR3 totals 16 residues. V dropped 4 bases and J dropped 4; count of bases not matched to a gene: 7. Germline V gene sequence: CDR1 SGHRS, CDR2 YFSETQ. The CDR3 DNA is TGCGCCAGCAGCAGAGTAGCGGGAGGGAAATACAATGAGCAGTTCTTC. This encodes CASSRVAGGKYNEQFF.

CDR3 in DNA: TGTGCCAGCAGGTTAGACAGGGCGGACACTGAAGCTTTCTTT. It encodes CASRLDRADTEAFF. V and J are TRBV6-1 and TRBJ1-1, with 7 bases fitting TRBD1. The V and J ends lost 6 bases and 3 bases, in that order; junction bases with no gene match: 7. The CDR3 totals 14 residues. Germline CDR1 reads MNHNS; CDR2 reads SASEGT.